Here is one T cell receptor beta chain with its context. The antigen is undetermined. These data belong to a study of CD8+ T cells in alopecia areata. At the level of the study: Treatment of the treated patients consisted of oral tofacitinib, 5 to 10 mg twice daily. Findings and caveats of the study: Elevated clonality characterized lesional scalp relative to normal scalp, particularly in alopecia totalis/universalis.

The junction had 13 bases not matched to a gene; V was cut back by 0 bases and J by 0 bases. Germline V gene data show CDR1 as MNHEY and CDR2 as SMNVEV (reference sequence). The length of the CDR3 is 19 residues. Sorting of CD4+ and CD8+ T cells was performed on PBMCs. Extracted RNA was reverse transcribed, and the resulting cDNA served as sequencing template. The table came from immunoSEQ multiplex PCR; TCRdb's copy has only in-frame clones and leaves some out. The table lists around 140,000 clones, around 49% of them singletons, with over 15% in the top ten. The sample was CD8+ T cells sorted from blood, taken at week 0. The rearrangement uses TRBV27 and TRBJ2-7, with TRBD2 identical over 8 bases. The clonotype comes from a human donor with alopecia areata. CDR3 nucleotide sequence: TGTGCCAGCAGTTTATCGGCCCTAGGGGTAGCGGGGCTCTCCTACGAGCAGTACTTC. Translated, it gives CASSLSALGVAGLSYEQYF.